The entry that follows covers one T cell receptor (beta chain) sequence. This entry is derived from a study of blood T cell repertoires in COVID-19. In the study overall: The cDNA or gDNA used as material had been derived from T cells, B-cell-depleted T cells, or PBMCs.

V gave up 1 base and J gave up 7 bases, with 12 bases separating them. The CDR3 covers 14 residues. CDR1 is SGDLS, CDR2 YYNGEE, per germline. Under the authors' procedure: The assay estimated nucleated cells by amplifying reference gene primers. TCRdb's copy holds only in-frame clones and misses some; the assay was immunoSEQ multiplex PCR. V, J and clone size are those of that table, while D and trimming were read from the DNA. The table lists around 39,000 clones, 75% to 90% of them singletons. The TCR originated in a human donor in a cohort sampled during active COVID-19. The chain joins TRBV9 to TRBJ2-1; possibly TRBD1 for D (5 bases). The sequenced material came from peripheral blood. The CDR3 DNA reads TGTGCCAGCAGCGTACTAGGGGTCGGAAATGAGCAGTTCTTC. Amino acid sequence: CASSVLGVGNEQFF.